These 9 T cell receptor beta chains were sequenced from one sample in a study of blood T cell repertoires in COVID-19. Sequencing was performed with immunoSEQ multiplex PCR; in TCRdb, only in-frame clones are kept and a portion is missing. Of around 200,000 clones in the sample, around 85% are singletons; the top ten hold 6% to 6.5%. Input material: PBMCs or T cells enriched from blood (not recorded which). Every receptor here comes from a man in his forties or fifties who had recovered from COVID-19.

The rearrangement uses TRBV19 and TRBJ2-5; D not resolved. CDR3 length: 13 residues. V gave up 5 bases and J gave up 0 bases, with 7 bases separating them. Germline assignment: CDR1 LNHDA and CDR2 SQIVND (reference sequence). Written as DNA, the CDR3 is TGTGCCAGTAGTTCTCCGTACCAAGAGACCCAGTACTTC. Translating gives CASSSPYQETQYF.

This chain's CDR3 is CASSRYPNTEAFF. The CDR3 region has the DNA TGTGCCAGTAGCAGGTATCCGAACACTGAAGCTTTCTTT. The chain employs TRBV19 and TRBJ1-1; D uncertain. This CDR3 comprises 13 residues. V was clipped by 6 bases and J by 1 base, with 9 bases between them. CDR1 LNHDA and CDR2 SQIVND come from the germline V gene (reference sequence).

Only one count was recorded for this clone. This sequence joins TRBV5-1 and TRBJ1-2; D may be TRBD1 (5 bases). Deletions cut 3 bases from V and 6 bases from J, with 12 bases between. There are 13 residues in the CDR3. Germline CDR1 reads SGHRS; CDR2 reads YFSETQ. The CDR3 here is CASSWEPTDGYTF. For the CDR3, the DNA is TGCGCCAGCAGCTGGGAACCGACAGATGGCTACACCTTC.

This chain links TRBV1 with TRBJ2-4; TRBD2, the table's D call, was not compared with the DNA. TRBV1 is listed as a pseudogene. The CDR3 covers 15 residues. The CDR3 coding sequence is TGCACCAGCCCAGTGGAGGGAGAGGCCAAAAACATTCAGTACTTC. It translates to CTSPVEGEAKNIQYF.

The genes are TRBV10-3 and TRBJ2-7; D is uncertain. The V gene lost 10 bases and the J gene lost 1 base, with 11 bases spanning the gap. CDR3 length equals 12 residues. Germline lookup yields CDR1 ENHRY and CDR2 SYGVKD. The CDR3 here is CATGDGSYEQYF. In nucleotides, the CDR3 is TGTGCCACCGGAGACGGATCCTACGAGCAGTACTTC.

V usage is TRBV9 and J usage is TRBJ1-3; 9 bases agree with TRBD1. Germline lookup yields CDR1 SGDLS and CDR2 YYNGEE. The ends lost 3 bases at V and 0 bases at J; junction bases unmatched: 19. CDR3 length: 21 amino acids. The CDR3 reads CASSDTLDRGKGENSGNTIYF. In DNA, the CDR3 is TGTGCCAGCAGCGACACCTTGGACAGGGGAAAAGGGGAGAACTCTGGAAACACCATATATTTT.

This chain joins TRBV30 and TRBJ1-4; TRBD1 aligns across 10 bases. Germline V CDR1 and CDR2: GTSNPN, SVGIG (reference sequence). J lost 5 bases, V lost 5 bases, and 11 bases had no gene match. CDR3 length equals 16 residues. CDR3 sequence reads: CAWERDRGLRNEKLFF. CDR3 nucleotide sequence: TGTGCCTGGGAGCGCGACAGGGGGCTGAGGAATGAAAAACTGTTTTTT.

V and J are TRBV4-1 and TRBJ1-2; D is perhaps TRBD1 (5 bases). Germline CDR1 reads MGHRA; CDR2 reads YSYEKL. With 1 base removed from V and 10 bases from J, the gap between germline ends came to 10 bases. The CDR3 loop spans 12 amino acids. The CDR3 loop reads CASSQGQGPYTF. The CDR3 DNA reads as TGCGCCAGCAGCCAAGGGCAGGGCCCCTACACCTTC.

This clone was seen more than once but under ten times. The rearrangement joins TRBV18 to TRBJ2-7, with D uncertain. The CDR3 length is 14 residues. CDR1 and CDR2 from the germline V gene are KGHSH and LQKENI. V was pared by 3 bases and J by 2 bases, with 11 bases between. This CDR3 reads CASSPVTGAYEQYF. The DNA for the CDR3 is TGTGCCAGCTCACCCGTGACTGGAGCCTACGAGCAGTACTTC. The full variable domain, completed using reference TRBV18 and TRBJ2-7, is NAGVMQNPRHLVRRRGQEARLRCSPMKGHSHVYWYRQLPEEGLKFMVYLQKENIIDESGMPKERFSAEFPKEGPSILRIQQVVRGDSAAYFCASSPVTGAYEQYFGPGTRLTVT.